This TCR beta chain was retrieved from a study of blood T cell repertoires in COVID-19. Study-wide background: Donors in the United States, Italy and Spain gave samples during acute or convalescent COVID-19.

The CDR3 spans 16 residues. With 5 bases removed from V and 0 bases from J, the gap between germline ends came to 14 bases. Germline loops: CDR1 LNHDA, CDR2 SQIVND (reference sequence). Original methodology: Amplification with reference gene primers provided the estimates of nucleated cell counts. Only in-frame clones appear in the TCRdb table, and some are missing; sequencing was by immunoSEQ multiplex PCR. The V and J calls and clone size come from that table; D and trimming were worked out from the DNA. This sample carries under 200,000 clones, around 85% of them seen once, and the ten largest clones take 1% to 1.5%.

This sequence was found in a man between 60 and 75 years old who had recovered from COVID-19. This chain connects TRBV19 to TRBJ1-3; D might be TRBD1 (5 bases). Sequences were obtained from peripheral blood. The CDR3 DNA sequence: TGTGCCAGTAGTTCCAGGGCCTTCATCTCTGGAAACACCATATATTTT. Encoded protein: CASSSRAFISGNTIYF.